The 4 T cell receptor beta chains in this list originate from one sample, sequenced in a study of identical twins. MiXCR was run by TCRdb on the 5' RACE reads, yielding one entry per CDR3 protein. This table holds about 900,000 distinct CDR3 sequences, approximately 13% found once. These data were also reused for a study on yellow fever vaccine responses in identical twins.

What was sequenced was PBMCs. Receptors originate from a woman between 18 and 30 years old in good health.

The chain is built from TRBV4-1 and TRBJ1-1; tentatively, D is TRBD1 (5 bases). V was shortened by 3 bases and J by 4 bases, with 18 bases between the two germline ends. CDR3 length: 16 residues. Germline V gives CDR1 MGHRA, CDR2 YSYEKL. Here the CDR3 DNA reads TGCGCCAGCAGCCAGTTATACGGGGCCGTAGGCACTGAAGCTTTCTTT. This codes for CASSQLYGAVGTEAFF.

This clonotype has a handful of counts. The CDR3 coding sequence is TGTGCCACCAGGCCAATGGGGGATCCCGGGTCTAAAAACATTCAGTACTTC. Translation gives CATRPMGDPGSKNIQYF. The chain is built from TRBV15 and TRBJ2-4; D tentatively fits TRBD1 or TRBD2 (5 bases each). Trimming removed 6 bases at V and 4 bases at J, with 22 bases between. This CDR3 region has 17 residues. CDR1 LNHNV and CDR2 YYDKDF come from the germline V gene (reference sequence). Drawing the rest from reference TRBV15 and TRBJ2-4, the complete variable domain is DAMVIQNPRYQVTQFGKPVTLSCSQTLNHNVMYWYQQKSSQAPKLLFHYYDKDFNNEADTPDNFQSRRPNTSFCFLDIRSPGLGDTAMYLCATRPMGDPGSKNIQYFGAGTRLSVL.

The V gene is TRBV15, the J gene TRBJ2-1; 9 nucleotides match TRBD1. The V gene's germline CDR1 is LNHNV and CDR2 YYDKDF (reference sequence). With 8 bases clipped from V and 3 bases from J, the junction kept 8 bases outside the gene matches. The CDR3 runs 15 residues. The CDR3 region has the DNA TGTGCCACCCGCCCGGGACAGGGTTTCTACAATGAGCAGTTCTTC. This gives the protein CATRPGQGFYNEQFF.

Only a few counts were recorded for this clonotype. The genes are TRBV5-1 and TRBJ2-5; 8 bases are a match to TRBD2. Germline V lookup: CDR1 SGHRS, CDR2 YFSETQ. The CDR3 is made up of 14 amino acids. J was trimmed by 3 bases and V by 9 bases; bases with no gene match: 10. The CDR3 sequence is CATSKREREETQYF. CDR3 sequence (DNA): TGCGCCACCTCGAAGCGGGAGAGGGAAGAGACCCAGTACTTC.